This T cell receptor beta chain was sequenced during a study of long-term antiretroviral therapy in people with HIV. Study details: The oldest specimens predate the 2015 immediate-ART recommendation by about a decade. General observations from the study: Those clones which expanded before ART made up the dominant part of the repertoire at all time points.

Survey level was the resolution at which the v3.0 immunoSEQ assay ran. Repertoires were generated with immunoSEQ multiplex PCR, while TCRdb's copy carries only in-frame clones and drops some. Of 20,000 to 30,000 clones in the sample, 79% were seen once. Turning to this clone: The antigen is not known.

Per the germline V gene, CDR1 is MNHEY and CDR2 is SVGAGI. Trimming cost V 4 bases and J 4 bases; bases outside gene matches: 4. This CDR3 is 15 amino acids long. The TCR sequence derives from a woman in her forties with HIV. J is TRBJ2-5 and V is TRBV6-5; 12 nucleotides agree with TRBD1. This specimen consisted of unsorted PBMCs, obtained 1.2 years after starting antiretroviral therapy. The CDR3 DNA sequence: TGTGCCAGCAGTTTGGGACAGGGGGCCGGAGAGACCCAGTACTTC. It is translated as CASSLGQGAGETQYF.